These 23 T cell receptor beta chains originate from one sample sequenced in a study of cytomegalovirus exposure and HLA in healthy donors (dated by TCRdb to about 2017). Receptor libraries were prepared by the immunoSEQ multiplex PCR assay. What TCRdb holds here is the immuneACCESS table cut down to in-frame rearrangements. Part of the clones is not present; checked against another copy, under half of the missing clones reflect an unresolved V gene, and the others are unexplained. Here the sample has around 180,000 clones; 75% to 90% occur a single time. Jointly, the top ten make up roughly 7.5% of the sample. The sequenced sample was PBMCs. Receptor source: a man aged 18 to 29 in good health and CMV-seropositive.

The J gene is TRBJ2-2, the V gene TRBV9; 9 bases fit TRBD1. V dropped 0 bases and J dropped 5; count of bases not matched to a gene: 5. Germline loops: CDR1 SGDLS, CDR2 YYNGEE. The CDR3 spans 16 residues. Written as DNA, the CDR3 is TGTGCCAGCAGCGTAGCCGGGACAGGGAGAACCGGGGAGCTGTTTTTT. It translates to CASSVAGTGRTGELFF.

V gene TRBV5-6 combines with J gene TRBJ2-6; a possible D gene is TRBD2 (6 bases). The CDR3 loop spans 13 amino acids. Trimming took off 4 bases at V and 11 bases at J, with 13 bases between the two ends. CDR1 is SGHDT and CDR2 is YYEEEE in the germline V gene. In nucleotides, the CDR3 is TGTGCCAGCAGCCCGTGGACGGGAGACGTCCTGACTTTC. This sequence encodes CASSPWTGDVLTF.

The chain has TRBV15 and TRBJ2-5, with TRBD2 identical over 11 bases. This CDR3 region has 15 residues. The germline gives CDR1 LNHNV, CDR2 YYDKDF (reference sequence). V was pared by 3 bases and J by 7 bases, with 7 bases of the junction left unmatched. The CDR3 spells CATSRVAGGPVTQYF. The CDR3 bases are TGTGCCACCAGCAGGGTAGCGGGAGGGCCGGTGACCCAGTACTTC.

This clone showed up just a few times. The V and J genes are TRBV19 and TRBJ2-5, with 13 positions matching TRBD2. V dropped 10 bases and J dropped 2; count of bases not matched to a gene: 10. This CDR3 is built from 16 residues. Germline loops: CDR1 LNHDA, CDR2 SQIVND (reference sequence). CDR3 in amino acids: CATRTSGSGLQETQYF. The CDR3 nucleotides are TGTGCCACCAGGACTAGCGGGAGCGGCCTTCAAGAGACCCAGTACTTC.

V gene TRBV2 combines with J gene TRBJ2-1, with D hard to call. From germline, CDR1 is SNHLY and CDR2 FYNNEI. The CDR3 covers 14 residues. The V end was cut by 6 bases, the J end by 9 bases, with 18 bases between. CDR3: CASRLSSQLGEQFF. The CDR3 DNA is TGTGCCAGCAGACTAAGCAGCCAATTGGGTGAGCAGTTCTTC.

For the CDR3, the DNA is TGCAGCGTTGAAGATCTCCCAGCGGGAGGGCGTCAAGAGCAGTTCTTC. Translating it yields CSVEDLPAGGRQEQFF. This rearrangement joins TRBV29-1 to TRBJ2-1; 10 bases align to TRBD2. Germline trimming cut 0 bases from V and 10 bases from J; bases unmatched to any gene: 12. CDR3 length: 16 amino acids. From germline, CDR1 is SQVTM and CDR2 ANQGSEA.

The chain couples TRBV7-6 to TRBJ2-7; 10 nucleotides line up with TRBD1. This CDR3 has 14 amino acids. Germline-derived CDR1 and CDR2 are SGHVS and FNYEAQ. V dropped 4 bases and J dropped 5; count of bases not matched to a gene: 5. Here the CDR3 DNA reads TGTGCCAGCAGCTCGGGACAGGGGTTCGACGAGCAGTACTTC. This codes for CASSSGQGFDEQYF.

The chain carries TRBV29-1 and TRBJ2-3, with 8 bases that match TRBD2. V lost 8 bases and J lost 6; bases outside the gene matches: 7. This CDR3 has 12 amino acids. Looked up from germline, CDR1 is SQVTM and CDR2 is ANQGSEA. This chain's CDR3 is CSTTSGGDTQYF. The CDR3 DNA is TGCAGCACCACTAGCGGAGGGGATACGCAGTATTTT.

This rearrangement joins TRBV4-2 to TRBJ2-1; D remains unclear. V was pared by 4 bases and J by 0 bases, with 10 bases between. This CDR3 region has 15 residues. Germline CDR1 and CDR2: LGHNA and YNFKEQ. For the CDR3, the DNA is TGTGCCAGCAGCCCTCAGGCCACCTCCTACAATGAGCAGTTCTTC. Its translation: CASSPQATSYNEQFF.

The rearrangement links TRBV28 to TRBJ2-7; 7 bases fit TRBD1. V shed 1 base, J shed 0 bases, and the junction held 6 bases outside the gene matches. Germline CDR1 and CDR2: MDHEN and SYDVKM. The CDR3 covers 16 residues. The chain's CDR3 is CASSLYGTDFSYEQYF. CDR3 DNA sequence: TGTGCCAGCAGTTTATATGGGACAGATTTCTCCTACGAGCAGTACTTC.

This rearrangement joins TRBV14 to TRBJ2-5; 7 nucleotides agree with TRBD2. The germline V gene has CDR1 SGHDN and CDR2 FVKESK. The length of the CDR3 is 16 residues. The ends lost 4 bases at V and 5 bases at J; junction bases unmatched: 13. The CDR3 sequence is CASSRSIREVGETQYF. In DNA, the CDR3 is TGTGCCAGCAGCCGCTCTATCCGGGAGGTTGGGGAGACCCAGTACTTC.

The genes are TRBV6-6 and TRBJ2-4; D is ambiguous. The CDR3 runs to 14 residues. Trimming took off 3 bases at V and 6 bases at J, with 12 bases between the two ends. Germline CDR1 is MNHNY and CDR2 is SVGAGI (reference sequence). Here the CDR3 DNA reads TGTGCCAGCAGTTATGGGTCGGAGTCAAACATTCAGTACTTC. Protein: CASSYGSESNIQYF.

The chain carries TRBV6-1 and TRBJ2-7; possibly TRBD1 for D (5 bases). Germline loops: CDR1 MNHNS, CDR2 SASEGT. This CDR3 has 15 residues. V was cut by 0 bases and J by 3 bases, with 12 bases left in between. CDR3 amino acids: CASSEADQGFYEQYF. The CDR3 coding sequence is TGTGCCAGCAGTGAAGCGGACCAGGGATTCTACGAGCAGTACTTC.

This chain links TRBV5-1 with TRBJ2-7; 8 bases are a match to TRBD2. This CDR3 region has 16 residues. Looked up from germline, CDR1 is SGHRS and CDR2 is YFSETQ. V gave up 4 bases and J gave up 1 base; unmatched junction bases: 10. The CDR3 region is CASSPEGTRNSYEQYF. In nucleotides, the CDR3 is TGCGCCAGCAGCCCCGAGGGGACTAGAAATTCCTACGAGCAGTACTTC.

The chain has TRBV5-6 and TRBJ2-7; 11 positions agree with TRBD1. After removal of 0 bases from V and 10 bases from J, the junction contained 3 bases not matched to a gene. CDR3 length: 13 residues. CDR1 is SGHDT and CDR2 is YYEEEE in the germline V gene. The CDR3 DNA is TGTGCCAGCAGCTTGGGGACAGGGGGCGGTCAGTACTTC. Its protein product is CASSLGTGGGQYF.

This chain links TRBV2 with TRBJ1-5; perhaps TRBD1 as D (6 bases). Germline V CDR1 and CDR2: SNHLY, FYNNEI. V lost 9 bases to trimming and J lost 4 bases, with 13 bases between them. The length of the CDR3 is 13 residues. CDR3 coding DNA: TGTGCCAGTCAGGACAGCGCTAATCAGCCCCAGCATTTT. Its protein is CASQDSANQPQHF.

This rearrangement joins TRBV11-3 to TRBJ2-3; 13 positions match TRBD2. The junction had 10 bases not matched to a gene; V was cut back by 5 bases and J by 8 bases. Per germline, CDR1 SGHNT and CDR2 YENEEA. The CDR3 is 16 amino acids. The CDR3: CASSHRLAGGWSTQYF. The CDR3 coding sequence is TGTGCCAGCAGCCACCGACTAGCGGGAGGATGGAGTACGCAGTATTTT.

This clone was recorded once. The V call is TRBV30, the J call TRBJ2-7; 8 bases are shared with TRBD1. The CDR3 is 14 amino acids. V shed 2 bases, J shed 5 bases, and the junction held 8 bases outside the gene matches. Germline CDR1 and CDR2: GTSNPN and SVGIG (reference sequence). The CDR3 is CAWSQDRARHEQYF. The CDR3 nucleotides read TGTGCCTGGAGTCAGGACAGGGCGAGGCACGAGCAGTACTTC.

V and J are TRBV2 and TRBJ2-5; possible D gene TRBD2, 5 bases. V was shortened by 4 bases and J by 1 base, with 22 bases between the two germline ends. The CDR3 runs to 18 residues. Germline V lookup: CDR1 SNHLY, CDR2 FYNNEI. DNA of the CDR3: TGTGCCAGCAGTGTGGGCCTCCCGGGAATAGGCGTCCAAGAGACCCAGTACTTC. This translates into CASSVGLPGIGVQETQYF.

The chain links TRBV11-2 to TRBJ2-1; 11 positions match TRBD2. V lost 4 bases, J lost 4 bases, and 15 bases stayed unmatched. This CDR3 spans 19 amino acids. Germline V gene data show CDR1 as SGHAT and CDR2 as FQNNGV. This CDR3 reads CASSSVRASGRKKYNEQFF. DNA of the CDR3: TGTGCCAGCAGCTCGGTTAGGGCTAGCGGGAGGAAGAAATACAATGAGCAGTTCTTC.

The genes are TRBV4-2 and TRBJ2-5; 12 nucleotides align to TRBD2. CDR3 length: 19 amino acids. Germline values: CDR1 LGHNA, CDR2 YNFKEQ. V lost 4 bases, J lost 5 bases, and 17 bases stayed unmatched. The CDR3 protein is CASSPTAVRSSGRAETQYF. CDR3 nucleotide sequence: TGTGCCAGCAGCCCCACGGCGGTGAGGTCTAGCGGGAGGGCGGAGACCCAGTACTTC.

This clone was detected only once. CDR3 in DNA: TGCGCCAGCAGCTTGGGGCGGGGGACACAAGAGACCCAGTACTTC. Translating gives CASSLGRGTQETQYF. The rearrangement uses TRBV5-1 and TRBJ2-5, with a possible D match to TRBD2 (7 bases). Germline loops: CDR1 SGHRS, CDR2 YFSETQ. Trimming pared 0 bases from V and 2 bases from J, leaving 11 bases between. The CDR3 runs 15 residues.

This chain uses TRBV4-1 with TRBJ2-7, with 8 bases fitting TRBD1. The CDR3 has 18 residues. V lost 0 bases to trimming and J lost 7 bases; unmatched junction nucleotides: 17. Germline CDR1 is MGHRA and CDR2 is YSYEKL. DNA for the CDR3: TGCGCCAGCAGCCAAGAAAAACCCCAGGACAGGGTTTTTGCGGAGCAGTACTTC. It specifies CASSQEKPQDRVFAEQYF.